These 22 T cell receptor beta chains share one sample of origin, sequenced in a study of OX40 agonist ivuxolimab in advanced cancers. Here immunoSEQ multiplex PCR was the method, and the copy in TCRdb shows in-frame clones only, minus some. The sample consists of around 70,000 clones, roughly 87% of them appearing once. Sample: CD4+ or CD8+ T cells sorted from blood, taken in a trial of the OX40 agonist ivuxolimab. These receptors all come from an adult with an advanced solid tumor such as melanoma, head and neck, liver or kidney cancer.

The chain carries TRBV7-9 and TRBJ2-3, with a possible D match to TRBD2 (6 bases). The CDR3 totals 16 residues. Trimming removed 3 bases from V and 0 bases from J, with 13 bases in between. Germline V gene lookup returns CDR1 SEHNR and CDR2 FQNEAQ (reference sequence). CDR3 region: CASSFYPGTSTDTQYF. For the CDR3, the DNA is TGTGCCAGCAGCTTCTACCCCGGGACTAGCACAGATACGCAGTATTTT.

This chain uses TRBV28 with TRBJ2-7; D is unresolved. Per the germline V gene, CDR1 is MDHEN and CDR2 is SYDVKM. Trimming stripped 4 bases from V and 2 bases from J, with 15 bases between. This CDR3 has 15 residues. Here the CDR3 DNA reads TGTGCCAGCAGTTCCCGTTTTGACATAGCCTACGAGCAGTACTTC. It codes for CASSSRFDIAYEQYF.

The chain links TRBV6-5 to TRBJ1-6; 10 bases line up with TRBD1. The CDR3 loop spans 15 amino acids. With V trimmed by 6 bases and J by 9 bases, 8 bases remained unmatched. Germline CDR1 MNHEY, CDR2 SVGAGI. The chain's CDR3 is CASRARDRGASPLHF. CDR3 sequence (DNA): TGTGCCAGCAGGGCCCGGGACAGGGGAGCTTCACCCCTCCACTTT.

DNA for the CDR3: TGTGCCAGCAGCCCCAGGGGGGGAATCTCAGATACGCAGTATTTT. Translated, it gives CASSPRGGISDTQYF. This chain uses TRBV5-4 with TRBJ2-3; tentatively, D is TRBD1 or TRBD2 (7 bases each). The length of the CDR3 is 15 residues. Germline V lookup: CDR1 SGHNT, CDR2 YYREEE (reference sequence). The V end lost 4 bases, the J end lost 4 bases, and 16 bases lay between the germline ends.

This clone appeared once. The rearrangement joins TRBV28 to TRBJ2-7; no clear D. V shed 6 bases and J shed 4 bases, with 13 bases lying between them. Germline assignment: CDR1 MDHEN and CDR2 SYDVKM. The CDR3 has 13 amino acids. The CDR3 DNA reads as TGTGCCAGCAGCTTCCTTTTGGCGTACGAGCAGTACTTC. This encodes CASSFLLAYEQYF.

The rearrangement joins TRBV7-8 to TRBJ1-3, with 7 bases matching TRBD1. V dropped 1 base and J dropped 6; count of bases not matched to a gene: 9. This CDR3 spans 16 amino acids. Looked up from germline, CDR1 is SGHVS and CDR2 is FQNEAQ. CDR3 sequence: CASSLGRRRGENTIYF. CDR3 coding DNA: TGTGCCAGCAGCTTAGGACGGCGCAGGGGGGAAAACACCATATATTTT.

CDR3 loop: CASSTPDRPRPQHF. CDR3 nucleotide sequence: TGTGCCAGCAGCACGCCGGACAGGCCTCGGCCCCAGCATTTT. J is TRBJ1-5 and V is TRBV21-1; TRBD1 reflects the table's D call only, with no check against the DNA. TRBV21-1 is a pseudogene. The CDR3 totals 14 residues.

The chain carries TRBV5-1 and TRBJ2-7; 9 bases map to TRBD1. Germline CDR1 SGHRS, CDR2 YFSETQ. This CDR3 comprises 15 residues. V lost 1 base and J lost 6; bases outside the gene matches: 8. CDR3 loop: CASSLHSDRGVEQYF. CDR3 nucleotide sequence: TGCGCCAGCAGCTTGCATTCCGACAGGGGGGTCGAGCAGTACTTC.

V usage is TRBV5-1 and J usage is TRBJ2-3, with 11 bases fitting TRBD2. The germline CDR1 and CDR2 sequences are SGHRS and YFSETQ. V lost 4 bases to trimming and J lost 4 bases; unmatched junction nucleotides: 11. The CDR3 totals 17 residues. Written as DNA, the CDR3 is TGCGCCAGCAGCCCGGCCCCGACTAGCGGGGCCGCAGATACGCAGTATTTT. Translation: CASSPAPTSGAADTQYF.

V is TRBV5-4 and J is TRBJ2-1, with TRBD2 identical over 8 bases. Germline CDR1 reads SGHNT; CDR2 reads YYREEE (reference sequence). V was pared by 4 bases and J by 16 bases, with 16 bases of the junction left unmatched. This CDR3 is built from 14 residues. CDR3 loop: CASSQDFSGERGFF. DNA of the CDR3: TGTGCCAGCAGCCAGGACTTTAGCGGGGAAAGGGGATTCTTC. Based on the CDR3 plus reference TRBV5-4 and TRBJ2-1, the full variable domain is ETGVTQSPTHLIKTRGQQVTLRCSSQSGHNTVSWYQQALGQGPQFIFQYYREEENGRGNFPPRFSGLQFPNYSSELNVNALELDDSALYLCASSQDFSGERGFFGPGTRLTVL.

The chain links TRBV5-1 to TRBJ2-7, with a tentative D call TRBD1 (5 bases). Germline V gene lookup returns CDR1 SGHRS and CDR2 YFSETQ. CDR3 length equals 14 residues. V was clipped by 3 bases and J by 2 bases, with 12 bases between them. CDR3 nucleotide sequence: TGCGCCAGCAGCTCCCAGGGAATAACCTACGAGCAGTACTTC. Translating it yields CASSSQGITYEQYF.

The genes are TRBV28 and TRBJ2-4, with 7 bases lining up with TRBD2. J gave up 2 bases and V 1 base, and 5 bases lay outside the gene matches. The CDR3 covers 16 residues. Germline lookup yields CDR1 MDHEN and CDR2 SYDVKM. CDR3 sequence (DNA): TGTGCCAGCAGTTTATTGGGACTATATTCCAAAAACATTCAGTACTTC. Protein product: CASSLLGLYSKNIQYF.

The chain employs TRBV11-3 and TRBJ1-1, with a weak D call TRBD1 (5 bases). CDR3 length: 13 residues. With 8 bases removed from V and 1 base from J, the gap between germline ends came to 11 bases. Germline V gene lookup returns CDR1 SGHNT and CDR2 YENEEA. The CDR3 here is CASLGVRNTEAFF. CDR3 nucleotides: TGTGCCAGCCTAGGGGTGAGGAACACTGAAGCTTTCTTT.

This clone was seen only once. The chain joins TRBV19 to TRBJ1-1; 7 bases line up with TRBD1. From germline, CDR1 is LNHDA and CDR2 SQIVND (reference sequence). V dropped 4 bases and J dropped 4; count of bases not matched to a gene: 6. This CDR3 is built from 14 residues. The CDR3 sequence: CASSTFSGGTEAFF. CDR3 coding DNA: TGTGCCAGTAGTACGTTTTCAGGGGGCACTGAAGCTTTCTTT.

V usage is TRBV4-2 and J usage is TRBJ2-7; D possibly matches TRBD1 or TRBD2 (5 bases each). From germline, CDR1 is LGHNA and CDR2 YNFKEQ. The ends were cut back, 1 base at V and 2 bases at J, with 21 bases in the middle. This CDR3 is 18 amino acids long. The CDR3 DNA follows: TGTGCCAGCAGCCAAGCCACCTTCCGGGCCGGGGACGCCTACGAGCAGTACTTC. Translating gives CASSQATFRAGDAYEQYF.

The chain is built from TRBV19 and TRBJ1-5; D uncertain. CDR3 length equals 14 residues. Germline CDR1 LNHDA, CDR2 SQIVND (reference sequence). V was clipped by 3 bases and J by 11 bases, with 17 bases between them. The CDR3 region is CASSMRPTSGTQHF. The CDR3 DNA reads TGTGCCAGTAGTATGCGGCCGACCTCCGGGACCCAGCATTTT.

The chain joins TRBV2 to TRBJ2-3; D remains ambiguous. The CDR3 has 13 amino acids. V was pared by 9 bases and J by 2 bases, with 12 bases between. Germline lookup yields CDR1 SNHLY and CDR2 FYNNEI. The CDR3 nucleotides are TGTGCCAGTGCTAGTCCCTACACAGATACGCAGTATTTT. This codes for CASASPYTDTQYF.

The chain carries TRBV6-1 and TRBJ1-5; TRBD1 matches at 8 bases. Germline V gene data show CDR1 as MNHNS and CDR2 as SASEGT. Trimming took 2 bases from V and 0 from J; bases not matched to a gene: 12. The CDR3 is made up of 19 amino acids. The CDR3 bases are TGTGCCAGCAGTGAAAACCGGGACAGGCCTTGGGATAGCAATCAGCCCCAGCATTTT. Residues: CASSENRDRPWDSNQPQHF.

The rearrangement links TRBV2 to TRBJ2-5; no definite D call. The J call may be in error: the DNA end matches TRBJ2-7 better. There are 15 residues in the CDR3. Germline values: CDR1 SNHLY, CDR2 FYNNEI. CDR3 nucleotide sequence: TGTGCCAGCAGTGATAATACGGCGAGCTCCTACGAGCAGTACTTC. It is translated as CASSDNTASSYEQYF.

The chain recombines TRBV10-2 with TRBJ2-7; 9 positions agree with TRBD1. The CDR3 is 13 residues long. After removal of 7 bases from V and 6 bases from J, the junction contained 7 bases not matched to a gene. Germline CDR1 reads WSHSY; CDR2 reads SAAADI. The CDR3 protein is CASKQGAGSEQYF. CDR3 in DNA: TGCGCCAGCAAACAGGGGGCAGGGAGCGAGCAGTACTTC.

The chain employs TRBV19 and TRBJ2-1, with TRBD1 matching over 7 bases. Germline trimming cut 7 bases from V and 7 bases from J; bases unmatched to any gene: 7. Germline lookup yields CDR1 LNHDA and CDR2 SQIVND (reference sequence). This CDR3 is 13 amino acids long. CDR3 bases: TGTGCCAGTACCTCGACAGGGTGGAATGAGCAGTTCTTC. Translated, it gives CASTSTGWNEQFF. Drawing the rest from reference TRBV19 and TRBJ2-1, the complete variable domain is DGGITQSPKYLFRKEGQNVTLSCEQNLNHDAMYWYRQDPGQGLRLIYYSQIVNDFQKGDIAEGYSVSREKKESFPLTVTSAQKNPTAFYLCASTSTGWNEQFFGPGTRLTVL.

The V gene is TRBV25-1, the J gene TRBJ1-1; D is possibly TRBD1 (5 bases). The CDR3 sequence is 12 residues long. Trimming left V 6 bases short and J 5 bases short, with 10 bases between. Germline V gene data show CDR1 as MGHDK and CDR2 as SYGVNS. CDR3 bases: TGTGCCAGCAGATTGGGGGTGACTGAAGCTTTCTTT. It encodes CASRLGVTEAFF. Full variable domain (outside the CDR3, taken from reference TRBV25-1 and TRBJ1-1): EADIYQTPRYLVIGTGKKITLECSQTMGHDKMYWYQQDPGMELHLIHYSYGVNSTEKGDLSSESTVSRIRTEHFPLTLESARPSHTSQYLCASRLGVTEAFFGQGTRLTVV.